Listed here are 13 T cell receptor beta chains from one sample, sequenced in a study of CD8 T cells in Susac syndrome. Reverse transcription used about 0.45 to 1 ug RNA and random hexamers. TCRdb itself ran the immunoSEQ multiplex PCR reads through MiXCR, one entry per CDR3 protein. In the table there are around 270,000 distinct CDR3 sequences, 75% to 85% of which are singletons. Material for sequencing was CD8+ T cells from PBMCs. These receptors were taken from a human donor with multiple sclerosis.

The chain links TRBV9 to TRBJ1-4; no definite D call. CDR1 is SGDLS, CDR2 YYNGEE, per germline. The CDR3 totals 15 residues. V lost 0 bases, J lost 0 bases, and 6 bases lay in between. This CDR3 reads CASSVGLATNEKLFF. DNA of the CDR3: TGTGCCAGCAGCGTAGGCCTTGCAACTAATGAAAAACTGTTTTTT.

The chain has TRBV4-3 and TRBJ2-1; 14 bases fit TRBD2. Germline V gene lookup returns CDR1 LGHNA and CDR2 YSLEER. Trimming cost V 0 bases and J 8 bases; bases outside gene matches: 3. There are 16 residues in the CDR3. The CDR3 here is CASSQDLGLAGDEQFF. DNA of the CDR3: TGCGCCAGCAGCCAAGATCTGGGACTAGCGGGAGATGAGCAGTTCTTC.

Here the CDR3 reads CASSQEGRLAGGNEQFF. The CDR3 DNA reads as TGTGCCAGCAGCCAAGAAGGTAGACTAGCGGGAGGCAATGAGCAGTTCTTC. V and J are TRBV3-1 and TRBJ2-1; 13 positions match TRBD2. Germline CDR1 is LGHDT and CDR2 is YNNKEL (reference sequence). J was trimmed by 6 bases and V by 0 bases; bases with no gene match: 5. The CDR3 runs to 17 residues.

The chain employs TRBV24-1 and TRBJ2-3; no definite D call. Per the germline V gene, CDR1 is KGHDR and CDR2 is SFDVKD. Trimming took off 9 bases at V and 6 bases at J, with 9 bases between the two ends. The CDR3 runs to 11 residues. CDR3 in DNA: TGTGCCACCGATGTCGGGGATACGCAGTATTTT. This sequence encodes CATDVGDTQYF.

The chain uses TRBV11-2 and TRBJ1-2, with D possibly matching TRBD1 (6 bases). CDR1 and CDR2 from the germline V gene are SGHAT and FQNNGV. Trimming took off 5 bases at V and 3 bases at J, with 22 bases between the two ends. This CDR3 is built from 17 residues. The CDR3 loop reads CASSPPPLQGIDYGYTF. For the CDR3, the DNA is TGTGCCAGCAGCCCTCCTCCCTTACAGGGTATCGACTATGGCTACACCTTC. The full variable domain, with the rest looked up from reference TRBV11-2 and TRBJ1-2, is EAGVAQSPRYKIIEKRQSVAFWCNPISGHATLYWYQQILGQGPKLLIQFQNNGVVDDSQLPKDRFSAERLKGVDSTLKIQPAKLEDSAVYLCASSPPPLQGIDYGYTFGSGTRLTVV.

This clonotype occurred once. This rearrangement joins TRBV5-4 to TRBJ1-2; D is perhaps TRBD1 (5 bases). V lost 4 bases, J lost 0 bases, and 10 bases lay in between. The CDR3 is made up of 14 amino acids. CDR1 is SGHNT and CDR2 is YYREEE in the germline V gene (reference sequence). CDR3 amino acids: CASSPGAANYGYTF. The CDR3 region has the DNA TGTGCCAGCAGCCCCGGGGCCGCTAACTATGGCTACACCTTC.

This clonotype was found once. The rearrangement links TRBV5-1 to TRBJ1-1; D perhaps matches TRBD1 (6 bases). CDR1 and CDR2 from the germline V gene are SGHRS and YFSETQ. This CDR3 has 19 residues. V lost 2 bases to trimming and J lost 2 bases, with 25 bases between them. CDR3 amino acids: CASSFPTKGAGVTNTEAFF. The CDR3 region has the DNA TGCGCCAGCAGCTTCCCTACGAAAGGGGCAGGGGTAACTAACACTGAAGCTTTCTTT.

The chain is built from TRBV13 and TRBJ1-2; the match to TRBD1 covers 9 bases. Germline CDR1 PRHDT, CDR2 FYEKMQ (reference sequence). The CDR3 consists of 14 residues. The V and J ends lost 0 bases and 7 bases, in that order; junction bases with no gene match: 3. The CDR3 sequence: CASSLGTGGSGYTF. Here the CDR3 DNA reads TGTGCCAGCAGCTTAGGCACAGGGGGCTCTGGCTACACCTTC.

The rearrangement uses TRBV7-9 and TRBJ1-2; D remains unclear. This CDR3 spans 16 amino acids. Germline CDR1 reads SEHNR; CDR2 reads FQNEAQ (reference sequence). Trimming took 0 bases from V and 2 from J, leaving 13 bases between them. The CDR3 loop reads CASSLAIGSPNYGYTF. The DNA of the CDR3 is TGTGCCAGCAGCTTAGCGATAGGGAGCCCAAACTATGGCTACACCTTC.

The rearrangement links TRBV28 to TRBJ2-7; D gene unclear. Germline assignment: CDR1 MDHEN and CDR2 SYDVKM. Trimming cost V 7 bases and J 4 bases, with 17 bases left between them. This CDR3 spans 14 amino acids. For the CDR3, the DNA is TGTGCCAGCAACCTCCCGGGCAGCCGTTACGAGCAGTACTTC. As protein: CASNLPGSRYEQYF.

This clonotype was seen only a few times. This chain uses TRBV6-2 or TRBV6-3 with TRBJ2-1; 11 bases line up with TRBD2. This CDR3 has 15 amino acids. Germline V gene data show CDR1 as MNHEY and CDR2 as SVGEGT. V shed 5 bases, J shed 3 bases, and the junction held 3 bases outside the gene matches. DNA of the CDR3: TGTGCCAGCAGTGCCGGACTAGCGGGCTACAATGAGCAGTTCTTC. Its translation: CASSAGLAGYNEQFF.

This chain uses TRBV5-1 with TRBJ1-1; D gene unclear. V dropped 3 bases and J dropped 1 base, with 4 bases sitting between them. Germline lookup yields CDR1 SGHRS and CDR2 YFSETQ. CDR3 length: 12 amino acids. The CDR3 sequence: CASSSENTEAFF. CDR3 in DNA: TGCGCCAGCAGCTCCGAGAACACTGAAGCTTTCTTT.

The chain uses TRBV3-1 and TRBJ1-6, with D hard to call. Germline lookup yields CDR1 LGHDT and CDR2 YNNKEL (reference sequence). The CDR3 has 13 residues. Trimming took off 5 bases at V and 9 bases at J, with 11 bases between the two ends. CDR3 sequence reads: CASSDRLLSPLHF. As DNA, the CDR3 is TGTGCCAGCAGCGATCGGCTTCTTTCACCCCTCCACTTT.